This TCR beta chain emerged from a study of blood T cell repertoires in COVID-19. V dropped 6 bases and J dropped 6 bases, with 20 bases sitting between them. The germline CDR1 and CDR2 sequences are MDHEN and SYDVKM. CDR3 length: 15 residues. As handled by the study authors: Estimation of nucleated cell counts was performed using reference gene primer amplification. Repertoires were generated with immunoSEQ multiplex PCR, while TCRdb's copy carries only in-frame clones and drops some. V and J calls plus clone size are reproduced from that table; the DNA served to infer D and trimming. The data contain around 400,000 clones, 70% to 90% of them singletons.

This sequence originates from a young woman who had been exposed to COVID-19. The rearrangement links TRBV28 to TRBJ1-2; D not resolved. The sequenced material came from PBMCs or T cells enriched from blood (not recorded which). Here the CDR3 DNA reads TGTGCCAGCAGACCTACTGGGCAGGCGCTTCATGGCTACACCTTC. Translated, it gives CASRPTGQALHGYTF.